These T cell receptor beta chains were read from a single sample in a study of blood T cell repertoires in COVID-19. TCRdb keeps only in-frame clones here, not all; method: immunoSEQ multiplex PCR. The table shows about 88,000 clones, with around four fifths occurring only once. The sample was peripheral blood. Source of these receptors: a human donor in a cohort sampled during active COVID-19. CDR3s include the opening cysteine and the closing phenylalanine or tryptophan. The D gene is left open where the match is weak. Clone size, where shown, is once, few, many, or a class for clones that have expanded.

CDR3aa: CASSQDRETQYF
CDR3nt: TGCGCCAGCAGCCAGGACAGGGAGACCCAGTACTTC
abundance: -
len: 12
d_gene: TRBD1
j_gene: TRBJ2-5
v_gene: TRBV4-1

CDR3aa: CASVEGQAHYEQYF
CDR3nt: TGTGCCAGTGTAGAAGGACAGGCACACTACGAGCAGTACTTC
abundance: -
len: 14
d_gene: TRBD1
j_gene: TRBJ2-7
v_gene: TRBV6-6

CDR3aa: CASSQGTGVGYTF
CDR3nt: TGTGCCAGCAGCCAAGGGACAGGGGTAGGCTACACCTTC
abundance: -
len: 13
d_gene: TRBD1
j_gene: TRBJ1-2
v_gene: TRBV3-1/TRBV3-2

CDR3aa: CASSSIRTDMNTEAFF
CDR3nt: TGTGCCAGCAGCTCGATCAGGACAGATATGAACACTGAAGCTTTCTTT
abundance: -
len: 16
d_gene: -
j_gene: TRBJ1-1
v_gene: TRBV5-5

CDR3aa: CASSPPGGPYEQYF
CDR3nt: TGTGCCAGCTCACCACCGGGAGGGCCATACGAGCAGTACTTC
abundance: -
len: 14
d_gene: TRBD2
j_gene: TRBJ2-7
v_gene: TRBV18

CDR3aa: CASSTGHANTEAFF
CDR3nt: TGTGCCAGTAGTACTGGACACGCGAACACTGAAGCTTTCTTT
abundance: -
len: 14
d_gene: -
j_gene: TRBJ1-1
v_gene: TRBV19

CDR3aa: CASSYRFLSGSELFF
CDR3nt: TGTGCCAGCAGTTACCGCTTTCTTTCAGGTTCTGAGCTGTTTTTT
abundance: -
len: 15
d_gene: -
j_gene: TRBJ2-2
v_gene: TRBV6-5

CDR3aa: CASSLRTSGGIGTQYF
CDR3nt: TGTGCCAGCAGTTTAAGGACTAGCGGGGGGATAGGAACGCAGTATTTT
abundance: -
len: 16
d_gene: TRBD2
j_gene: TRBJ2-3
v_gene: TRBV27

CDR3aa: CASSGVGQENQPQHF
CDR3nt: TGTGCCAGCAGTGGCGTGGGGCAGGAAAATCAGCCCCAGCATTTT
abundance: -
len: 15
d_gene: -
j_gene: TRBJ1-5
v_gene: TRBV2

CDR3aa: CASGRGATEAFF
CDR3nt: TGTGCTAGTGGCCGGGGGGCGACTGAAGCTTTCTTT
abundance: -
len: 12
d_gene: -
j_gene: TRBJ1-1
v_gene: TRBV12-5

CDR3aa: CASSLAAGGEGEQYF
CDR3nt: TGCGCCAGCAGCTTGGCGGCAGGGGGCGAGGGTGAGCAGTACTTC
abundance: -
len: 15
d_gene: TRBD1
j_gene: TRBJ2-7
v_gene: TRBV5-1

CDR3aa: CASSLRQGASGYNEQFF
CDR3nt: TGCGCCAGCAGTTTACGACAGGGGGCATCGGGTTACAATGAGCAGTTCTTC
abundance: -
len: 17
d_gene: TRBD1
j_gene: TRBJ2-1
v_gene: TRBV5-1

CDR3aa: CASSQDTGDPEAFF
CDR3nt: TGCGCCAGCAGCCAAGATACAGGGGATCCTGAAGCTTTCTTT
abundance: medium-sized
len: 14
d_gene: TRBD1
j_gene: TRBJ1-1
v_gene: TRBV4-1

CDR3aa: CASSSWTGGDSPLHF
CDR3nt: TGTGCCAGCAGCTCCTGGACAGGGGGCGACTCACCCCTCCACTTT
abundance: -
len: 15
d_gene: TRBD1
j_gene: TRBJ1-6
v_gene: TRBV5-5

CDR3aa: CASSQDVEQRQAFF
CDR3nt: TGTGCCAGCAGCCAAGATGTTGAACAGCGGCAAGCTTTCTTT
abundance: -
len: 14
d_gene: -
j_gene: TRBJ1-1
v_gene: TRBV3-1/TRBV3-2

CDR3aa: CASSLTWDGYTF
CDR3nt: TGTGCCAGCAGCCTGACATGGGATGGCTACACCTTC
abundance: -
len: 12
d_gene: -
j_gene: TRBJ1-2
v_gene: TRBV28

CDR3aa: CATSRGGQGSYNEQFF
CDR3nt: TGTGCCACCAGCAGGGGGGGACAGGGCTCCTACAATGAGCAGTTCTTC
abundance: few
len: 16
d_gene: TRBD1
j_gene: TRBJ2-1
v_gene: TRBV15

CDR3aa: CASSLWAMNTEAFF
CDR3nt: TGTGCCAGCAGCTTGTGGGCCATGAACACTGAAGCTTTCTTT
abundance: -
len: 14
d_gene: -
j_gene: TRBJ1-1
v_gene: TRBV7-2

CDR3aa: CASSTSGTSPYNEQFF
CDR3nt: TGTGCCAGCTCGACCTCCGGGACTAGCCCTTACAATGAGCAGTTCTTC
abundance: few
len: 16
d_gene: TRBD2
j_gene: TRBJ2-1
v_gene: TRBV18

CDR3aa: CASSYQETQYF
CDR3nt: TGTGCCAGCAGTTATCAAGAGACCCAGTACTTC
abundance: -
len: 11
d_gene: -
j_gene: TRBJ2-5
v_gene: TRBV2

CDR3aa: CAISSGRELFF
CDR3nt: TGTGCCATCAGTTCTGGCAGGGAGCTGTTTTTT
abundance: once
len: 11
d_gene: -
j_gene: TRBJ2-2
v_gene: TRBV10-3

CDR3aa: CASSLVDRMDGELFF
CDR3nt: TGTGCCAGCAGCTTAGTGGACAGGATGGACGGGGAGCTGTTTTTT
abundance: -
len: 15
d_gene: TRBD1
j_gene: TRBJ2-2
v_gene: TRBV5-6

CDR3aa: CASSDGTSGTQETQYF
CDR3nt: TGTGCCAGCAGTGATGGGACTAGCGGGACCCAAGAGACCCAGTACTTC
abundance: -
len: 16
d_gene: TRBD2
j_gene: TRBJ2-5
v_gene: TRBV28

CDR3aa: CASSTGGKDTQYF
CDR3nt: TGTGCCAGCAGCACAGGGGGCAAAGATACGCAGTATTTT
abundance: -
len: 13
d_gene: TRBD1
j_gene: TRBJ2-3
v_gene: TRBV25-1

CDR3aa: CASSEGAGGPYEQYF
CDR3nt: TGCGCCAGCAGTGAAGGGGCGGGAGGGCCTTACGAGCAGTACTTC
abundance: -
len: 15
d_gene: TRBD2
j_gene: TRBJ2-7
v_gene: TRBV10-1

CDR3aa: CASSQEGTGPGYTF
CDR3nt: TGCGCCAGCAGCCAAGAGGGGACAGGGCCTGGCTACACCTTC
abundance: -
len: 14
d_gene: TRBD1
j_gene: TRBJ1-2
v_gene: TRBV4-1

CDR3aa: CASSIERRYGYTF
CDR3nt: TGTGCCAGTAGTATAGAGCGGCGCTATGGCTACACCTTC
abundance: -
len: 13
d_gene: -
j_gene: TRBJ1-2
v_gene: TRBV19

CDR3aa: CAGTGQGISLETQYF
CDR3nt: TGTGCCGGAACGGGACAGGGTATTAGTTTGGAGACCCAGTACTTC
abundance: -
len: 15
d_gene: TRBD1
j_gene: TRBJ2-5
v_gene: TRBV2

CDR3aa: CSASSGFLYEQYF
CDR3nt: TGCAGTGCTAGTAGCGGGTTCCTCTACGAGCAGTACTTC
abundance: few
len: 13
d_gene: TRBD2
j_gene: TRBJ2-7
v_gene: TRBV20-1

CDR3aa: CASSQDQEGGYTF
CDR3nt: TGTGCCAGCAGCCAAGATCAGGAAGGCGGCTACACCTTC
abundance: -
len: 13
d_gene: -
j_gene: TRBJ1-2
v_gene: TRBV4-2

CDR3aa: CASSQDRGGYTF
CDR3nt: TGTGCCAGCAGTCAGGACAGGGGCGGCTACACCTTC
abundance: -
len: 12
d_gene: TRBD1
j_gene: TRBJ1-2
v_gene: TRBV2

CDR3aa: CSARSQGLAGGADTQYF
CDR3nt: TGCAGCGCTAGGAGCCAGGGACTAGCGGGAGGGGCAGATACGCAGTATTTT
abundance: -
len: 17
d_gene: TRBD2
j_gene: TRBJ2-3
v_gene: TRBV29-1

CDR3aa: CSASGDRGLTEAFF
CDR3nt: TGCAGTGCTAGTGGGGACAGGGGGCTCACTGAAGCTTTCTTT
abundance: few
len: 14
d_gene: TRBD1
j_gene: TRBJ1-1
v_gene: TRBV20-1

CDR3aa: CATSGDYSNQPQHF
CDR3nt: TGTGCCACCAGCGGAGATTATAGCAATCAGCCCCAGCATTTT
abundance: -
len: 14
d_gene: -
j_gene: TRBJ1-5
v_gene: TRBV15

CDR3aa: CASSPGGVDTQYF
CDR3nt: TGTGCCAGCAGCCCCGGGGGGGTAGATACGCAGTATTTT
abundance: -
len: 13
d_gene: TRBD2
j_gene: TRBJ2-3
v_gene: TRBV7-9

CDR3aa: CASSFPVSLAGGDTQYF
CDR3nt: TGCGCCAGCAGCTTCCCCGTATCGCTAGCGGGTGGGGATACGCAGTATTTT
abundance: once
len: 17
d_gene: TRBD2
j_gene: TRBJ2-3
v_gene: TRBV5-1

CDR3aa: CASNRALGNQPQHF
CDR3nt: TGTGCCAGTAACAGGGCTTTGGGCAATCAGCCCCAGCATTTT
abundance: -
len: 14
d_gene: -
j_gene: TRBJ1-5
v_gene: TRBV28

CDR3aa: CASSPTVEYGYTF
CDR3nt: TGTGCCAGCTCACCGACAGTGGAATATGGCTACACCTTC
abundance: -
len: 13
d_gene: -
j_gene: TRBJ1-2
v_gene: TRBV18

CDR3aa: CATSDLSQGWETQYF
CDR3nt: TGTGCCACCAGTGATTTGAGTCAGGGGTGGGAGACCCAGTACTTC
abundance: -
len: 15
d_gene: -
j_gene: TRBJ2-5
v_gene: TRBV24-1

CDR3aa: CASSQQVAKNIQYF
CDR3nt: TGTGCCAGCAGTCAACAGGTAGCCAAAAACATTCAGTACTTC
abundance: -
len: 14
d_gene: -
j_gene: TRBJ2-4
v_gene: TRBV28

CDR3aa: CASSLSGATNYGYTF
CDR3nt: TGCGCCAGCAGCTTGTCGGGAGCAACTAACTATGGCTACACCTTC
abundance: -
len: 15
d_gene: -
j_gene: TRBJ1-2
v_gene: TRBV5-1

CDR3aa: CSAGRGYEQYF
CDR3nt: TGCAGTGCCGGCAGGGGGTACGAGCAGTACTTC
abundance: -
len: 11
d_gene: TRBD1
j_gene: TRBJ2-7
v_gene: TRBV20-1

CDR3aa: CASSLMEAGWYEQFF
CDR3nt: TGTGCCAGCAGCTTAATGGAGGCTGGGTGGTATGAGCAGTTCTTC
abundance: once
len: 15
d_gene: -
j_gene: TRBJ2-1
v_gene: TRBV7-3